Given below is one T cell receptor beta chain in context. Its antigen is not known. The data belong to a study of cytomegalovirus exposure and HLA in healthy donors. From germline, CDR1 is GTSNPN and CDR2 SVGIG (reference sequence). V was pared by 0 bases and J by 1 base, with 4 bases of the junction left unmatched. This CDR3 is 16 amino acids long. The PCR was carried out with 60 Vbeta primers and 13 Jbeta primers. Assay: immunoSEQ multiplex PCR; the TCRdb copy retains only in-frame clones and omits some. Of 120,000 or so clones in the sample, about four fifths were seen once. Whole-study findings and limits: An Asian-associated ancestry cluster reportedly showed fewer N-insertions than the approximately 600-donor mean in a later analysis.

The chain joins TRBV30 to TRBJ1-5, with 9 bases matching TRBD1. The specimen was PBMCs. This TCR was recovered from a female donor in good health and CMV-seropositive. CDR3 nucleotides: TGTGCCTGGAGTGTCTCACAGGGGGCCAGCAATCAGCCCCAGCATTTT. Translated: CAWSVSQGASNQPQHF.